This T cell receptor beta chain was found in a study of T-cell memory formation after mild COVID-19. Study background: There were largely donor-specific TCR clusters. General study points: Balance between CD4 and CD8 was seen in clones contracting day 15 to 85, and a CD4+ lean was seen in later expanders. Some clones that responded turned up in pre-infection memory, which suggests that cross-reactive memory joined in.

MiXCR, applied by TCRdb to the 5' RACE reads, yields one record per CDR3 protein. The sample includes about 340,000 distinct CDR3 sequences, approximately 12% of them seen just once. A word on this clonotype: The antigen remains unidentified.

This clonotype was sampled from a man aged 18 to 35 who had mild COVID-19 (a few samples of this study predate the infection). Cell type and time point are not known. Material for sequencing was PBMCs or a T cell subset sorted from them (not recorded which).

The CDR3 is CASSAIGFRGTDTQYF. Written as DNA, the CDR3 is TGTGCCAGCAGCGCGATTGGTTTTAGGGGCACAGATACGCAGTATTTT. The chain combines TRBV7-2 with TRBJ2-3; D not certain. The germline V and J ends were trimmed by 5 bases and 1 base, with 16 bases remaining between them. Per germline, CDR1 SGHTA and CDR2 FQGNSA. The CDR3 covers 16 residues.